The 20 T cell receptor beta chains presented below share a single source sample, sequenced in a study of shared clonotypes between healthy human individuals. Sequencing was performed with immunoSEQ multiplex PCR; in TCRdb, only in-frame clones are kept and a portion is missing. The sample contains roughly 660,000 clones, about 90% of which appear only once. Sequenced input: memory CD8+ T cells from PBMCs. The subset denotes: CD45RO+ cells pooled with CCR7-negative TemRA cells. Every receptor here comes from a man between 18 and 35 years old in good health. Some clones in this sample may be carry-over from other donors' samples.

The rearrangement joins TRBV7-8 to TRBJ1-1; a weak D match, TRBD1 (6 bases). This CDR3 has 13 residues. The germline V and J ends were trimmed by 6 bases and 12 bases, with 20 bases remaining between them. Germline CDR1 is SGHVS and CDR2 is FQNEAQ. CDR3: CASSPSRGGPTFF. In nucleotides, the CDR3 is TGTGCCAGCAGTCCTTCCCGTGGGGGGCCGACTTTCTTT.

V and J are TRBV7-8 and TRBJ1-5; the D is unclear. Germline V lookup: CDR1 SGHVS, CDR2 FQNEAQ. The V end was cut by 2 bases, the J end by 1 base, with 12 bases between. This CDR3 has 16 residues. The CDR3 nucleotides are TGTGCCAGCAGCTTATCCCAAAGGTGGAGCAATCAGCCCCAGCATTTT. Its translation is CASSLSQRWSNQPQHF.

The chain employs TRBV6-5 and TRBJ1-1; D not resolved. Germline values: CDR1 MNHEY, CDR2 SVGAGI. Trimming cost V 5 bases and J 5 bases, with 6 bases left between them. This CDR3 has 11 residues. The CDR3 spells CASSGVTEAFF. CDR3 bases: TGTGCCAGCAGTGGCGTTACTGAAGCTTTCTTT.

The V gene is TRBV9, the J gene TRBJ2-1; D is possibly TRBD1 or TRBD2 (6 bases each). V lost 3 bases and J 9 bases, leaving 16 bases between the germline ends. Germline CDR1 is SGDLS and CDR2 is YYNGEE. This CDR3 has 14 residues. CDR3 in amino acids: CASSEPPGATEQFF. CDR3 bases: TGTGCCAGCAGCGAGCCCCCGGGGGCAACTGAGCAGTTCTTC.

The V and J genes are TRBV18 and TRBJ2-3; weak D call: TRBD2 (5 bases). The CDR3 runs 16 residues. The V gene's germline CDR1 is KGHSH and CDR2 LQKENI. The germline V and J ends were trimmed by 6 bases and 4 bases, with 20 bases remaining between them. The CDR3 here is CASSPTAGVGSDTQYF. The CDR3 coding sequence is TGTGCCAGCTCCCCCACCGCCGGGGTAGGATCAGATACGCAGTATTTT.

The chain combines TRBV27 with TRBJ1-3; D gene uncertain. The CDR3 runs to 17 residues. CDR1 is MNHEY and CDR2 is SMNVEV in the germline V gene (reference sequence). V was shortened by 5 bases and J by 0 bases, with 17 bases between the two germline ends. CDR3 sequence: CASSANIRRNSGNTIYF. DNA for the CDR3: TGTGCCAGCAGTGCCAATATAAGGAGGAACTCTGGAAACACCATATATTTT.

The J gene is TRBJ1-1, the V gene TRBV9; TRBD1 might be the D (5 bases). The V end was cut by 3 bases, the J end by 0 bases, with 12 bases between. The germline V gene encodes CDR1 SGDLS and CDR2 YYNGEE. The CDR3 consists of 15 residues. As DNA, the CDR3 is TGTGCCAGCAGCGAATCAGGGTTCATGAACACTGAAGCTTTCTTT. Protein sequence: CASSESGFMNTEAFF. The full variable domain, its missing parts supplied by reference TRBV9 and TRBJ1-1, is DSGVTQTPKHLITATGQRVTLRCSPRSGDLSVYWYQQSLDQGLQFLIQYYNGEERAKGNILERFSAQQFPDLHSELNLSSLELGDSALYFCASSESGFMNTEAFFGQGTRLTVV.

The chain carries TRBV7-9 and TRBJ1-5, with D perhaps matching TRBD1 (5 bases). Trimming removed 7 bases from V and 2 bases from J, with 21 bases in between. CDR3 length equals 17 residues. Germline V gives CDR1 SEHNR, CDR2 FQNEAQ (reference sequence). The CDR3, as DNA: TGTGCCAGCAACCTCCGGGTTCTCAGGGCCCGCAATCAGCCCCAGCATTTT. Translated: CASNLRVLRARNQPQHF.

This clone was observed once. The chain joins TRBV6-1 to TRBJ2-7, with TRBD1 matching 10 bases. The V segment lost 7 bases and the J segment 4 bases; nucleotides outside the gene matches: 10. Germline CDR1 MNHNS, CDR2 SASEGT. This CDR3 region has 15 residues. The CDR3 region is CASNPTGGGIYEQYF. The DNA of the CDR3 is TGTGCCAGCAACCCGACAGGGGGCGGAATATACGAGCAGTACTTC.

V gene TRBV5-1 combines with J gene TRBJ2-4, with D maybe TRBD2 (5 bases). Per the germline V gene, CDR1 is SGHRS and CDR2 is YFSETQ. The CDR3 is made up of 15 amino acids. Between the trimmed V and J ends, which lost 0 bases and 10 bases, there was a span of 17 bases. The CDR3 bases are TGCGCCAGCAGCTTGGCGGGGTCCTACTTAGGGATTCAGTACTTC. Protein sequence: CASSLAGSYLGIQYF.

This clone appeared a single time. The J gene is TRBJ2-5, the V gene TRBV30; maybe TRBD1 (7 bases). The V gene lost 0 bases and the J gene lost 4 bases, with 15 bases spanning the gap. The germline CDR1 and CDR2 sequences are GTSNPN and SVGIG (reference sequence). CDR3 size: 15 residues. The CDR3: CAWSVLGQGGETQYF. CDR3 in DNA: TGTGCCTGGAGTGTACTAGGGCAGGGGGGAGAGACCCAGTACTTC.

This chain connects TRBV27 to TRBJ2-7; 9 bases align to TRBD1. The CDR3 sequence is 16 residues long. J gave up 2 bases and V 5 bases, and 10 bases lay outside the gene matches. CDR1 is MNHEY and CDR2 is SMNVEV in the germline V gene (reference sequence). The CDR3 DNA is TGTGCCAGCAGTCCCGTCTCGAGACAGGGGGCCTACGAGCAGTACTTC. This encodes CASSPVSRQGAYEQYF.

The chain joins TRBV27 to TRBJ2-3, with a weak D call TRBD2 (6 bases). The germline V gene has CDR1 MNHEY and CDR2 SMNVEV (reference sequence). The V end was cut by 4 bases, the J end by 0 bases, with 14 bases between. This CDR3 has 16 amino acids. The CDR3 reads CASSSLAGISTDTQYF. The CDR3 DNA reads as TGTGCCAGCAGTTCTCTCGCGGGGATAAGCACAGATACGCAGTATTTT.

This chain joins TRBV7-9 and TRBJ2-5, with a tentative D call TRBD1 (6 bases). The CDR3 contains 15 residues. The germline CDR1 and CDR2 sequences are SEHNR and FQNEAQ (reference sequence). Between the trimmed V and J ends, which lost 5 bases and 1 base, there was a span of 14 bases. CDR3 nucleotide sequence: TGTGCCAGCAGCCCTCTCCGGACAGTCCAAGAGACCCAGTACTTC. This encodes CASSPLRTVQETQYF.

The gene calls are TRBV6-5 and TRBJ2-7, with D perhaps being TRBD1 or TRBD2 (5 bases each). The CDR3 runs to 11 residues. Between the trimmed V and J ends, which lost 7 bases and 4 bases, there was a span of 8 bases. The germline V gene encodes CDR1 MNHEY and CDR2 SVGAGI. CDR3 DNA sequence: TGTGCCAGCACGTGGGGGTACGAGCAGTACTTC. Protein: CASTWGYEQYF.

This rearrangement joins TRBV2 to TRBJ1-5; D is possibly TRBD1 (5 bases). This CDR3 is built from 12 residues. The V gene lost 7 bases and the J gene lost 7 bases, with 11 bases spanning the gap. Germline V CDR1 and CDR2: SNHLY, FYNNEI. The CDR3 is CASTGTGQPQHF. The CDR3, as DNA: TGTGCCAGCACAGGGACGGGGCAGCCCCAGCATTTT.

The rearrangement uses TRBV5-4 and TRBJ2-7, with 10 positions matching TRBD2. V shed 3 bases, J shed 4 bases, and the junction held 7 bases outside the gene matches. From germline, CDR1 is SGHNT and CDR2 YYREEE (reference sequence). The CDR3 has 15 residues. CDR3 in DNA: TGTGCCAGCAGCTCGGAGCGGGAGGGCACGTACGAGCAGTACTTC. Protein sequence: CASSSEREGTYEQYF.

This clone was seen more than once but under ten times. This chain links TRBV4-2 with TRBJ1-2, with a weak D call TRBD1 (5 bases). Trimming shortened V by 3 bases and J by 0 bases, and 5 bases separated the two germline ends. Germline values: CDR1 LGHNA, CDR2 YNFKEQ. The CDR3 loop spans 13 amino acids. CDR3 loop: CASSQGANYGYTF. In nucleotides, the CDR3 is TGTGCCAGCAGCCAGGGGGCTAACTATGGCTACACCTTC.

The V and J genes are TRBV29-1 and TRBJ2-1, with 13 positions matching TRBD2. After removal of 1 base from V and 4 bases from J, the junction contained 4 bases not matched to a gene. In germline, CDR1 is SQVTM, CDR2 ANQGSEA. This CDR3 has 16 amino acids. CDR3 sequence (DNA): TGCAGCGTTGAAGCTGGGGGACTAGCGGGGTACAATGAGCAGTTCTTC. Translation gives CSVEAGGLAGYNEQFF.

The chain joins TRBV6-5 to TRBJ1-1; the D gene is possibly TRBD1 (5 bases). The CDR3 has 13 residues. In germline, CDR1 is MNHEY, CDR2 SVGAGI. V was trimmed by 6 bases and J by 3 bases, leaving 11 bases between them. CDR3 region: CASREQEYTEAFF. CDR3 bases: TGTGCCAGCAGAGAACAGGAGTACACTGAAGCTTTCTTT.